This T cell receptor (beta chain) was profiled in a study of T-cell reconstitution after alpha-beta-depleted transplantation in children. Notes on the study in general: It was reported that alpha-beta T cells came from several hundred expanded graft clones (about two months after transplant).

Unique molecular identifiers featured in how the TCRbeta library was prepared. Each CDR3 protein gets one entry after TCRdb re-called the PCR reads with MiXCR. The table lists hundreds of thousands of distinct CDR3 sequences, approximately 10% of them singletons, with 28% in the top ten. Note on this clonotype: Its antigen is as yet unknown. Possible read error: a much larger clone is one base away.

The CDR3 consists of 13 residues. Germline-derived CDR1 and CDR2 are LGHNA and YSLEER. Sequencing used PBMCs, obtained before TCRalphabeta/CD19-depleted stem cell transplant. The TCR was taken from a child younger than two with acute myeloid leukemia, due to receive a stem cell transplant. This rearrangement joins TRBV4-3 to TRBJ2-3; D is unresolved. CDR3: CASSQGGIDTQFF. The CDR3 DNA follows: TGCGCCAGCAGCCAAGGGGGAATAGATACGCAGTTTTTT.